This record looks at one TCR beta chain sequence and its context. Its antigen is undetermined. The data are from a study of cytomegalovirus exposure and HLA in healthy donors. Study findings and constraints: The classifier reportedly diagnosed cytomegalovirus status with high specificity and sensitivity. The majority of CMV-associated TCR beta chains were reported as apparently HLA-restricted in a later analysis. Later analysis demonstrated an association between a missense DCLRE1C variant and TCR beta V- and J-gene trimming.

Germline V gene data show CDR1 as MGHDK and CDR2 as SYGVNS. V lost 8 bases and J lost 5; bases outside the gene matches: 12. CDR3 size: 14 residues. PCR primers comprised 60 Vbeta and 13 Jbeta primers. Repertoires were generated with immunoSEQ multiplex PCR, while TCRdb's copy carries only in-frame clones and drops some. Of 110,000 to 150,000 clones listed, approximately 80% are singletons. Sequencing was performed on PBMCs. The V call is TRBV25-1, the J call TRBJ2-7; 7 bases map to TRBD1. The receptor was isolated from an older woman in good health and CMV-seropositive. For the CDR3, the DNA is TGTGCCAGCGTCCCTACAGACAGGGAAAACGAGCAGTACTTC. This translates into CASVPTDRENEQYF.